This T cell receptor beta chain was identified in a study of blood T cell repertoires in COVID-19. Sequencing was performed with immunoSEQ multiplex PCR; in TCRdb, only in-frame clones are kept and a portion is missing. The sample holds a few hundred thousand clones; roughly 84% are singletons and the top ten take under 3%. The V and J ends lost 3 bases and 0 bases, in that order; junction bases with no gene match: 4. The length of the CDR3 is 16 residues. CDR1 is MNHNS and CDR2 is SASEGT in the germline V gene. Sequenced material: PBMCs or T cells enriched from blood (not recorded which). This chain uses TRBV6-1 with TRBJ1-3, with 8 bases that match TRBD1. The clonotype was recovered from a woman aged 25 to 39 who had recovered from COVID-19. The CDR3 region is CASSETGADSGNTIYF. The CDR3, as DNA: TGTGCCAGCAGTGAGACAGGGGCCGACTCTGGAAACACCATATATTTT.